This T cell receptor (beta chain) was obtained from a study of blood T cell repertoires in COVID-19. The CDR3 contains 15 residues. Trimming took 4 bases from V and 4 from J; bases not matched to a gene: 4. CDR1 and CDR2 (germline): KGHDR, SFDVKD. In the source study's methods: Amplification of reference gene primers was used by the study to estimate nucleated cell counts. TCRdb's copy holds only in-frame clones and misses some; the assay was immunoSEQ multiplex PCR. That table supplies the V and J calls and clone size; D and trimming were determined from the DNA. The repertoire holds fewer than 100,000 clones, with just over 85% as singletons.

Sequenced input: peripheral blood. The chain uses TRBV24-1 and TRBJ2-4; TRBD1 matches at 9 bases. This sequence originates from a human donor in a cohort sampled during active COVID-19. This CDR3 reads CATSDPGTGKNIQYF. The DNA of the CDR3 is TGTGCCACCAGTGACCCAGGGACAGGGAAAAACATTCAGTACTTC.